The next 30 T cell receptor beta chains were all read from a single sample in a study of CD8+CD57+ T cells in acquired aplastic anemia. Genomic DNA served as template for TCR beta VDJ and CDR3 profiling. TCRdb redid the calling of the reads with MiXCR, one entry per CDR3 protein. The table lists 200,000 to 250,000 distinct CDR3 sequences, 61% of them singletons. Source material: sorted CD4+, CD8+, or CD8+CD57+ T cells (not recorded which) from PBMCs. The receptor set was obtained from a human donor in good health.

Regarding this clonotype: The CDR3 does not end in the conserved phenylalanine or tryptophan, so this is likely a read error. This chain joins TRBV20-1 and TRBJ2-5; the D gene is possibly TRBD2 (5 bases). The CDR3 consists of 11 residues. V was pared by 5 bases and J by 10 bases, with 14 bases between. CDR1 and CDR2 from the germline V gene are DFQATT and SNEGSKA (reference sequence). The CDR3 DNA reads as TGCAGTGCTCTTAGACGGGAAAACCAGTACCTC. This gives the protein CSALRRENQYL.

The rearrangement joins TRBV7-3 to TRBJ1-6, with D uncertain. This CDR3 region has 14 residues. V was clipped by 5 bases and J by 10 bases, with 15 bases between them. CDR1 is SGHTA and CDR2 is FQGTGA in the germline V gene. CDR3 protein: CASSPRTRGSPLHF. The CDR3 DNA reads TGTGCCAGCAGCCCCCGGACCCGAGGATCACCCCTCCACTTT.

This clonotype was found many times. DNA for the CDR3: TGTGCCACCCGGGACTTATCCTACAATGAGCAGTTCTTC. Translated: CATRDLSYNEQFF. This chain links TRBV5-8 with TRBJ2-1, with a tentative D call TRBD2 (6 bases). Germline V gene data show CDR1 as SGHTS and CDR2 as YDEGEE. The CDR3 has 13 amino acids. V lost 9 bases and J lost 1, with 11 bases in between.

This chain joins TRBV7-9 and TRBJ2-3; possible D gene TRBD1, 6 bases. The CDR3 has 16 amino acids. Trimming pared 5 bases from V and 0 bases from J, leaving 15 bases between. Germline lookup yields CDR1 SEHNR and CDR2 FQNEAQ (reference sequence). The CDR3 bases are TGTGCCAGCAGCCCCAACCGGGACAAGAGCACAGATACGCAGTATTTT. Translation gives CASSPNRDKSTDTQYF.

The V and J genes are TRBV27 and TRBJ2-1; 8 nucleotides align to TRBD1. Germline V gene lookup returns CDR1 MNHEY and CDR2 SMNVEV (reference sequence). The CDR3 loop spans 17 amino acids. V lost 2 bases, J lost 4 bases, and 10 bases stayed unmatched. CDR3 nucleotides: TGTGCCAGCAGTTTAGGACAGGGTGGAAGTGAGTACAATGAGCAGTTCTTC. Protein product: CASSLGQGGSEYNEQFF.

The rearrangement uses TRBV2 and TRBJ2-5; 8 positions match TRBD2. V shed 4 bases and J 5 bases; nucleotides not matched to a gene: 9. The length of the CDR3 is 15 residues. The germline gives CDR1 SNHLY, CDR2 FYNNEI. DNA of the CDR3: TGTGCCAGCAGTGCTGGCGGGAGGATAGCGGAGACCCAGTACTTC. Encoded protein: CASSAGGRIAETQYF.

As regards this clonotype: This CDR3 fails to terminate in the conserved phenylalanine or tryptophan, so it likely reflects a read error. The limits of the CDR3 on the DNA are not certain, so only TCRdb's listed CDR3 is given. The chain combines TRBV18 with TRBJ2-5; no check of the table's D call, TRBD1, against the DNA was made. Per the germline V gene, CDR1 is KGHSH and CDR2 is LQKENI. The CDR3 spans 12 residues, counting both ends. The CDR3 sequence: CASSPAGKGSNT.

The chain links TRBV29-1 to TRBJ2-1; D is perhaps TRBD2 (6 bases). The CDR3 extends over 10 amino acids. V dropped 7 bases and J dropped 10 bases, with 11 bases sitting between them. Germline V gene sequence: CDR1 SQVTM, CDR2 ANQGSEA. DNA for the CDR3: TGCAGCGCGCGGGCGGGAGAGCAGTTCTTC. Translated, it gives CSARAGEQFF.

The chain couples TRBV14 to TRBJ2-7; tentative D call: TRBD2 (5 bases). The CDR3 covers 13 residues. Germline V gene data show CDR1 as SGHDN and CDR2 as FVKESK. Trimming took off 0 bases at V and 7 bases at J, with 10 bases between the two ends. The CDR3 DNA is TGTGCCAGCAGCCAAGAAATCCGGGGAGAGCAGTACTTC. As protein: CASSQEIRGEQYF.

The J gene is TRBJ2-5, the V gene TRBV9; D gene unclear. Germline V gene lookup returns CDR1 SGDLS and CDR2 YYNGEE. The CDR3 sequence is 15 residues long. The V gene lost 0 bases and the J gene lost 3 bases, with 12 bases spanning the gap. The CDR3 loop is CASSVGLATEETQYF. The CDR3 coding sequence is TGTGCCAGCAGCGTAGGGTTAGCAACCGAAGAGACCCAGTACTTC.

The chain couples TRBV7-7 to TRBJ2-5; the match to TRBD1 covers 7 bases. CDR3 length: 15 residues. V gave up 3 bases and J gave up 1 base; unmatched junction bases: 5. Germline loops: CDR1 SSHAT, CDR2 FNYEAQ (reference sequence). CDR3 loop: CASSFQGVSQETQYF. As DNA, the CDR3 is TGTGCCAGCAGCTTTCAGGGGGTTTCCCAAGAGACCCAGTACTTC. Using reference TRBV7-7 and TRBJ2-5 for the parts outside the CDR3, the full variable domain is GAGVSQSPRYKVTKRGQDVTLRCDPISSHATLYWYQQALGQGPEFLTYFNYEAQPDKSGLPSDRFSAERPEGSISTLTIQRTEQRDSAMYRCASSFQGVSQETQYFGPGTRLLVL.

A single count supports this clonotype. The chain joins TRBV12-3 or TRBV12-4 to TRBJ1-6; D ambiguous. Trimming removed 2 bases from V and 8 bases from J, with 7 bases in between. The CDR3 consists of 13 residues. CDR3 sequence reads: CASSLFGDSPLHF. CDR3 bases: TGTGCCAGCAGTTTATTCGGGGATTCACCCCTCCACTTT.

This clonotype has more than one count but fewer than ten. This chain links TRBV7-9 with TRBJ1-6, with 7 bases lining up with TRBD1. CDR3 length: 15 amino acids. The germline V gene has CDR1 SEHNR and CDR2 FQNEAQ (reference sequence). The J segment lost 9 bases and the V segment lost 1 base, leaving 6 bases of the junction unmatched. The chain's CDR3 is CASSLGQGGSSPLHF. CDR3 sequence (DNA): TGTGCCAGCAGCTTAGGACAGGGAGGTAGTTCACCCCTCCACTTT. The full variable domain, rest sourced from reference TRBV7-9 and TRBJ1-6, is DTGVSQNPRHKITKRGQNVTFRCDPISEHNRLYWYRQTLGQGPEFLTYFQNEAQLEKSRLLSDRFSAERPKGSFSTLEIQRTEQGDSAMYLCASSLGQGGSSPLHFGNGTRLTVT.

A note on this clonotype: A much larger clone differs from this one at a single base, so this may be a read error. The rearrangement joins TRBV7-9 to TRBJ2-7; D might be TRBD1 (6 bases). Germline CDR1 reads SEHNR; CDR2 reads FQNEAQ (reference sequence). V lost 6 bases and J lost 10, with 22 bases in between. The CDR3 has 14 residues. The CDR3 spells CASSPTTGTPDQYF. The CDR3 DNA is TGTGCCAGCAGTCCAACTACAGGGACGCCCGATCAGTACTTC.

This chain connects TRBV12-3 or TRBV12-4 to TRBJ2-3; no clear D gene. The CDR3 sequence is 13 residues long. Trimming left V 6 bases short and J 3 bases short, with 10 bases between. In DNA, the CDR3 is TGTGCCAGCAGGTTCACTGGAACAGATACGCAGTATTTT. Translation: CASRFTGTDTQYF.

Remarks on this clonotype: At one of its ends the junction is not consistent with the germline gene, which may arise from a read error. The chain employs TRBV19 and TRBJ2-7; D is unresolved. Germline values: CDR1 LNHDA, CDR2 SQIVND (reference sequence). The CDR3 is made up of 13 amino acids. In DNA form, the CDR3 reads TGTGCCAGTAGTATCAGGAGTTCCTACGGGCAGTACTTC. Protein product: CASSIRSSYGQYF.

This clonotype was found many times. The chain joins TRBV11-2 to TRBJ1-1, with D tentatively TRBD1 (6 bases). The CDR3 is made up of 14 amino acids. V gave up 5 bases and J gave up 7 bases, with 17 bases separating them. Germline CDR1 is SGHAT and CDR2 is FQNNGV. Written as DNA, the CDR3 is TGTGCCAGCAGCCTCGGAGGGGGGGCTCTTGAAGCTTTCTTT. Amino acids: CASSLGGGALEAFF.

This clonotype was observed at least ten times. The gene calls are TRBV20-1 and TRBJ2-2; tentatively, D is TRBD2 (6 bases). V was pared by 1 base and J by 5 bases, with 17 bases between. In germline, CDR1 is DFQATT, CDR2 SNEGSKA (reference sequence). There are 16 residues in the CDR3. CDR3 bases: TGCAGTGCTAGAGCCCTCTTAAGGGCGGGGACCGGGGAGCTGTTTTTT. Its translation is CSARALLRAGTGELFF.

The gene calls are TRBV20-1 and TRBJ2-7; 7 bases match TRBD1. Germline V gene lookup returns CDR1 DFQATT and CDR2 SNEGSKA (reference sequence). V was clipped by 1 base and J by 7 bases; unmatched bases: 13. The CDR3 extends over 15 amino acids. The chain's CDR3 is CSARAARGIGWEQYF. CDR3 nucleotide sequence: TGCAGTGCTAGAGCAGCCAGGGGGATTGGATGGGAGCAGTACTTC.

This clonotype came up once. The V call is TRBV10-3, the J call TRBJ2-7; D gene uncertain. V was shortened by 2 bases and J by 5 bases, with 4 bases between the two germline ends. Per the germline V gene, CDR1 is ENHRY and CDR2 is SYGVKD. The CDR3 is 11 amino acids. CDR3 bases: TGTGCCATCAGTGAGGGGGACGAGCAGTACTTC. Protein product: CAISEGDEQYF.

The rearrangement joins TRBV20-1 to TRBJ2-2, with TRBD2 matching over 7 bases. The CDR3 sequence is 17 residues long. J lost 5 bases, V lost 1 base, and 13 bases had no gene match. Per the germline V gene, CDR1 is DFQATT and CDR2 is SNEGSKA (reference sequence). The CDR3: CSARVGERDYRTGELFF. In DNA, the CDR3 is TGCAGTGCTAGAGTCGGGGAGCGGGACTACCGGACCGGGGAGCTGTTTTTT.

This clonotype was seen many times. J is TRBJ1-1 and V is TRBV19; 7 nucleotides line up with TRBD1. The CDR3 is 14 residues long. Trimming removed 8 bases from V and 5 bases from J; junction bases left unmatched: 11. Germline CDR1 reads LNHDA; CDR2 reads SQIVND (reference sequence). CDR3 nucleotides: TGTGCCAGTGAGCCAGGGGGGGGAGGGACTGAAGCTTTCTTT. Translated, it gives CASEPGGGGTEAFF.

In its sample, this clonotype was seen a few times. V gene TRBV2 combines with J gene TRBJ2-7; weak D call: TRBD1 (6 bases). The CDR3 covers 14 residues. Germline CDR1 and CDR2: SNHLY and FYNNEI. Trimming left V 2 bases short and J 2 bases short, with 10 bases between. CDR3: CASSERTGPYEQYF. The DNA for the CDR3 is TGTGCCAGCAGTGAAAGAACAGGGCCCTACGAGCAGTACTTC.

The rearrangement links TRBV6-2 or TRBV6-3 to TRBJ2-7; D is unresolved. The CDR3 is made up of 16 amino acids. The V end lost 2 bases, the J end lost 3 bases, and 17 bases lay between the germline ends. Germline CDR1 reads MNHEY; CDR2 reads SVGEGT. The chain's CDR3 is CASSYPQWMGVYEQYF. The CDR3 DNA is TGTGCCAGCAGTTACCCTCAATGGATGGGCGTCTACGAGCAGTACTTC.

This clonotype was counted at least ten times. This sequence joins TRBV9 and TRBJ2-1, with 8 nucleotides matching TRBD2. The CDR3 runs 15 residues. V lost 2 bases to trimming and J lost 0 bases; unmatched junction nucleotides: 1. Germline CDR1 and CDR2: SGDLS and YYNGEE. The CDR3 loop reads CASSVSGTSYNEQFF. CDR3 in DNA: TGTGCCAGCAGCGTTAGCGGGACCTCCTACAATGAGCAGTTCTTC.

The CDR3 DNA sequence: TGTGCCAGCAGCTTGGTATCGGGACAGTATTTGCGAGAGACCCAGTACTTC. It encodes CASSLVSGQYLRETQYF. The chain employs TRBV5-6 and TRBJ2-5; 7 nucleotides agree with TRBD1. The CDR3 runs to 17 residues. CDR1 and CDR2 (germline): SGHDT, YYEEEE. V lost 0 bases to trimming and J lost 4 bases; unmatched junction nucleotides: 12. Looking up the rest from reference TRBV5-6 and TRBJ2-5 gives the full variable domain: DAGVTQSPTHLIKTRGQQVTLRCSPKSGHDTVSWYQQALGQGPQFIFQYYEEEERQRGNFPDRFSGHQFPNYSSELNVNALLLGDSALYLCASSLVSGQYLRETQYFGPGTRLLVL.

This sequence joins TRBV10-3 and TRBJ1-1; possibly TRBD1 for D (6 bases). Germline V gene sequence: CDR1 ENHRY, CDR2 SYGVKD. The ends were cut back, 7 bases at V and 0 bases at J, with 15 bases in the middle. The CDR3 contains 15 residues. The CDR3 coding sequence is TGTGCCATCATAGGGGAGGACAGTATGAACACTGAAGCTTTCTTT. As protein: CAIIGEDSMNTEAFF.

This rearrangement joins TRBV6-1 to TRBJ2-7; a possible D gene is TRBD2 (7 bases). Germline CDR1 is MNHNS and CDR2 is SASEGT. V shed 4 bases and J shed 2 bases, with 15 bases lying between them. This CDR3 is built from 15 residues. The chain's CDR3 is CASSVGAGATYEQYF. The DNA of the CDR3 is TGTGCCAGCAGTGTCGGTGCGGGGGCTACCTACGAGCAGTACTTC.

This clonotype occurred many times. The chain has TRBV29-1 and TRBJ1-6; TRBD1 agrees at 12 bases. The V gene end was trimmed by 4 bases and the J gene end by 14 bases; junction bases not matched to a gene: 3. CDR1 is SQVTM, CDR2 ANQGSEA, per germline. The CDR3 runs 12 residues. The chain's CDR3 is CSVVGTGGSLHF. CDR3 bases: TGCAGCGTTGTAGGGACAGGGGGCTCCCTCCACTTT.

This clonotype was seen only a few times. The chain uses TRBV24-1 and TRBJ2-7; D may match TRBD1 or TRBD2 (5 bases each). Germline loops: CDR1 KGHDR, CDR2 SFDVKD. V shed 3 bases and J shed 2 bases, with 10 bases lying between them. The length of the CDR3 is 14 residues. The CDR3 nucleotides are TGTGCCACCAGTGATGTCAGGGAGCCCTACGAGCAGTACTTC. This sequence encodes CATSDVREPYEQYF.